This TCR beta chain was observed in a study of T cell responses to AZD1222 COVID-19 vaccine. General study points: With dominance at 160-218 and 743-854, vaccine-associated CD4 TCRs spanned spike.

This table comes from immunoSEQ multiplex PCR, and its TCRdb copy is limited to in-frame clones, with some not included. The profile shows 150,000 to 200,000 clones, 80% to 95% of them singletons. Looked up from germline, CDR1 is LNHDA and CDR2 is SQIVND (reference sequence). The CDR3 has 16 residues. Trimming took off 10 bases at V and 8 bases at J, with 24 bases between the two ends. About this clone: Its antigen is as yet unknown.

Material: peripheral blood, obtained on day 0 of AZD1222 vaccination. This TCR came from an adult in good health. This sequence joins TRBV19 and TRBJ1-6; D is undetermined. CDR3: CATSPVGGRPDSPLHF. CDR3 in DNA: TGTGCCACTTCCCCCGTTGGTGGGCGCCCGGATTCACCCCTCCACTTT.